A selection of T cell receptor beta chains follows, all from one sample in a study of regulatory T cells in long-lasting Graves disease. TCRdb reprocessed the multiplex PCR reads with MiXCR, giving one entry per CDR3 protein. The sample gives 500,000 to 800,000 distinct CDR3 sequences, about 30% of which show up once; 35% to 55% is in the top ten. The sequencing here drew on peripheral blood mononuclear cells (PBMCs), taken when the disease was refractory, from a patient treated with antithyroid drugs. The source is a female donor with Graves disease. Both conserved end residues are part of each CDR3. The order of the fields is CDR3 DNA, CDR3 protein, clone size, J gene, D gene, V gene. The D gene is left open where the match is weak. Size values are once, few and many counts, or a class for expanded clones, and some rows have none.

TGTGCCAGCAGCTTAGTTCGGACCATCTCCGCTAGCGGGAGGGCCACCGGGGAGCTGTTTTTT	CASSLVRTISASGRATGELFF	few	TRBJ2-2	TRBD2	TRBV7-9
TGTGCCAGCAGTCTCACAGGGTTTACCTACGAGCAGTACTTC	CASSLTGFTYEQYF	few	TRBJ2-7	.	TRBV28
TGTGCCAGCAGCAACTCGGTAGCGGGCCCCTACAATGAGCAGTTCTTC	CASSNSVAGPYNEQFF	.	TRBJ2-1	TRBD2	TRBV7-7
TGCAGAAGGACAGGGCTGGGGCAGCCCCAGCATTTT	CRRTGLGQPQHF	.	TRBJ1-5	TRBD1	TRBV20-1
TGTGCCAGCAGTAAACAGAGTAATAGCAATCAGCCCCAGCATTTT	CASSKQSNSNQPQHF	few	TRBJ1-5	.	TRBV12-3/TRBV12-4
TGTGCCTGGAGTGCCGACAGGGGCACTGAAGCTTTCTTT	CAWSADRGTEAFF	.	TRBJ1-1	TRBD1	TRBV30
TGTGCCAGCAGCTTAGAAGCACCTTTAGCGGGAGGGCCAGTCTACGAGCAGTACTTC	CASSLEAPLAGGPVYEQYF	.	TRBJ2-7	TRBD2	TRBV11-2
TGCAGTGCTCCGAGGACAGGGAACTATGGCTACACCTTC	CSAPRTGNYGYTF	.	TRBJ1-2	TRBD1	TRBV20-1
TGCAGTGCTAGAGCAGGACTAGTCCTGGAGACCCAGTACTTC	CSARAGLVLETQYF	.	TRBJ2-5	TRBD2	TRBV20-1
TGTGCCAGCAGCTACTACTCTAGCACAGATACGCAGTATTTT	CASSYYSSTDTQYF	.	TRBJ2-3	.	TRBV7-2
TGTGCTAGTGGCACACAGGGGGGCGATTCACCCCTCCACTTT	CASGTQGGDSPLHF	few	TRBJ1-6	TRBD1	TRBV12-5
TGTGCCAGCAGTTACGACCCCCGGACAGTCTCCTACGAGCAGTACTTC	CASSYDPRTVSYEQYF	.	TRBJ2-7	.	TRBV6-5
TGTGCCATCAGTGAGTCCGACAGGGCGGACGAGCAGTACTTC	CAISESDRADEQYF	.	TRBJ2-7	TRBD1	TRBV10-3
TGTGCCTGGAGTAGGGGGAAGACACCATATAGCAATCAGCCCCAGCATTTT	CAWSRGKTPYSNQPQHF	.	TRBJ1-5	.	TRBV30
TGTGCCAGCAGCTCTAGATACTACAGGGGGCTAGAGGATAATTCACCCCTCCACTTT	CASSSRYYRGLEDNSPLHF	.	TRBJ1-6	TRBD1	TRBV11-2
TGTGCCAGCTCCCGCGGGACAGGTATTTACAATGAGCAGTTCTTC	CASSRGTGIYNEQFF	few	TRBJ2-1	TRBD1	TRBV11-3
TGTGCCAGCAGTCCCGCCGGGGCCACTGGAAACACCATATATTTT	CASSPAGATGNTIYF	.	TRBJ1-3	.	TRBV6-1
TGCAGTGCTAGGCCGGAACGAGAGACCCAGTACTTC	CSARPERETQYF	.	TRBJ2-5	.	TRBV20-1
TGTGCCATCAGTGACGAAAGCTCCTACGAGCAGTACTTC	CAISDESSYEQYF	few	TRBJ2-7	.	TRBV10-3
TGTGCCAGCAGTGAACAGGGGTTAAGTGAAAAACTGTTTTTT	CASSEQGLSEKLFF	few	TRBJ1-4	.	TRBV2
TGTGCCAGCTCACCACGAGGGGACCTCGAAGCTTCCTTT	CASSPRGDLEASF	.	TRBJ1-1	.	TRBV18
TGTGCCAGCAGTTTCCGGGACAGGGTCGGGGAGCTGTTTTTT	CASSFRDRVGELFF	few	TRBJ2-2	TRBD1	TRBV6-2/TRBV6-3